This TCR beta chain was sequenced for a study of beta chain features in type 1 diabetes. This clone was seen a few times. Germline V gene sequence: CDR1 ENHRY, CDR2 SYGVKD. The CDR3 length is 14 residues. V lost 5 bases, J lost 4 bases, and 11 bases lay in between. cDNA synthesis used the whole RNA isolate, giving expressed TCRB sequences. The protocol was immunoSEQ multiplex PCR, while the TCRdb copy is restricted to in-frame clones and leaves out a portion. The table shows 500,000 to 700,000 clones, with 15% to 17% occurring only once. The sample comprised naive CD4+ T cells from blood. The chain joins TRBV10-3 to TRBJ1-4; D is uncertain. The clonotype was recovered from a man between 18 and 29 years old in good health. The CDR3 sequence is CAISKGRDNEKLFF. The CDR3 DNA follows: TGTGCCATCAGTAAGGGCAGAGATAATGAAAAACTGTTTTTT.